This TCR beta chain was obtained from a study of molecular identifiers for immune sequencing clone quantification. Study results and caveats: More than 98% of effector molecules, versus under 1% of naive-cell molecules, belonged to clones above 20 RNA copies.

Germline CDR1 GTSNPN, CDR2 SVGIG (reference sequence). This CDR3 has 12 residues. V shed 2 bases and J shed 7 bases, with 9 bases lying between them. This clonotype has a count of ten or more. Its antigen is not identified. TCRdb ran MiXCR on the PCR reads and lists one entry per CDR3 protein. Here the sample spans about 320,000 distinct CDR3 sequences, about 21% being singletons. Material: naive CD8+ T cells from blood, with Jurkat cell RNA spiked in. Indicated subset: FACS-sorted CD8+CD4-CCR7+CD45RA+ naive T cells. This clonotype was sampled from a human donor in good health. Some libraries in this study had Jurkat cell RNA spiked in. This chain joins TRBV30 and TRBJ2-1; D is possibly TRBD2 (5 bases). DNA for the CDR3: TGTGCCTGGAGTTTCGGGGTTAATGAGCAGTTCTTC. Translated: CAWSFGVNEQFF. The full variable domain, in which reference TRBV30 and TRBJ2-1 provide the parts outside the CDR3, is SQTIHQWPATLVQPVGSPLSLECTVEGTSNPNLYWYRQAAGRGLQLLFYSVGIGQISSEVPQNLSASRPQDRQFILSSKKLLLSDSGFYLCAWSFGVNEQFFGPGTRLTVL.